Presented here are 21 T cell receptor beta chains from one specimen sequenced in a study of cytomegalovirus exposure and HLA in healthy donors. PCR used 60 Vbeta primers and 13 Jbeta primers. Only in-frame clones appear in the TCRdb table, and some are missing; sequencing was by immunoSEQ multiplex PCR. The profile covers 160,000 or so clones, with approximately 80% appearing a single time and around 3.4% taken by the ten largest. The specimen sequenced was PBMCs. The origin of the receptors is a young man in good health and CMV-seropositive.

The V call is TRBV28, the J call TRBJ2-3; D remains ambiguous. In germline, CDR1 is MDHEN, CDR2 SYDVKM. The CDR3 runs 14 residues. V dropped 3 bases and J dropped 5 bases, with 12 bases sitting between them. The CDR3 here is CASSFHTSEDTQYF. In DNA, the CDR3 is TGTGCCAGCAGTTTCCACACCTCCGAAGATACGCAGTATTTT.

The gene calls are TRBV25-1 and TRBJ2-5, with no clear D. The length of the CDR3 is 12 residues. The ends were cut back, 8 bases at V and 5 bases at J, with 12 bases in the middle. Germline V lookup: CDR1 MGHDK, CDR2 SYGVNS. This chain's CDR3 is CASGQAGETQYF. The CDR3 DNA is TGTGCCAGCGGCCAGGCTGGGGAGACCCAGTACTTC.

The V gene is TRBV28, the J gene TRBJ1-1; TRBD1 agrees at 7 bases. CDR3 length: 12 residues. Per the germline V gene, CDR1 is MDHEN and CDR2 is SYDVKM. With 11 bases clipped from V and 6 bases from J, the junction kept 9 bases outside the gene matches. The CDR3 DNA sequence: TGTGCCGCAGGTACAGGGGATGCTGAAGCTTTCTTT. Protein product: CAAGTGDAEAFF.

The chain uses TRBV5-1 and TRBJ2-5; weak D call: TRBD1 (6 bases). Trimming removed 4 bases from V and 0 bases from J, with 10 bases in between. CDR1 is SGHRS and CDR2 is YFSETQ in the germline V gene. The CDR3 extends over 14 amino acids. CDR3: CASSPRGDQETQYF. CDR3 nucleotides: TGCGCCAGCAGCCCCAGGGGAGACCAAGAGACCCAGTACTTC.

The V and J genes are TRBV5-1 and TRBJ2-3, with 8 bases matching TRBD2. Trimming cost V 2 bases and J 0 bases; bases outside gene matches: 8. Germline values: CDR1 SGHRS, CDR2 YFSETQ. The CDR3 is 17 residues long. The CDR3 spells CASSFPLAEVSTDTQYF. The CDR3 region has the DNA TGCGCCAGCAGCTTCCCACTAGCGGAAGTGAGCACAGATACGCAGTATTTT.

This clone occurred once. CDR3 in DNA: TGTGCCAGCAGTTTCATCCGACGGGGTACCTACAATGAGCAGTTCTTC. It codes for CASSFIRRGTYNEQFF. V gene TRBV28 combines with J gene TRBJ2-1; tentatively, D is TRBD2 (5 bases). Germline lookup yields CDR1 MDHEN and CDR2 SYDVKM. V lost 3 bases and J lost 2, with 14 bases in between. This CDR3 contains 16 residues.

This chain links TRBV5-6 with TRBJ2-7; the match to TRBD1 covers 9 bases. The CDR3 has 14 amino acids. Germline V gene lookup returns CDR1 SGHDT and CDR2 YYEEEE. Trimming cost V 3 bases and J 4 bases; bases outside gene matches: 5. The CDR3 protein is CASSWGQGQYEQYF. As DNA, the CDR3 is TGTGCCAGCAGCTGGGGACAGGGCCAGTACGAGCAGTACTTC.

This clone was picked up one time. The V and J genes are TRBV10-3 and TRBJ2-1; a weak D match, TRBD1 (5 bases). Germline V gene lookup returns CDR1 ENHRY and CDR2 SYGVKD. This CDR3 comprises 11 residues. V was shortened by 8 bases and J by 8 bases, with 10 bases between the two germline ends. The CDR3 loop reads CAIQQVDEQFF. In DNA form, the CDR3 reads TGTGCCATCCAACAGGTTGATGAGCAGTTCTTC.

The chain joins TRBV2 to TRBJ1-2; D is undetermined. V lost 5 bases, J lost 8 bases, and 15 bases lay in between. Germline lookup yields CDR1 SNHLY and CDR2 FYNNEI. This CDR3 is 13 amino acids long. CDR3 sequence: CASSPQAAEGYTF. The CDR3 nucleotides are TGTGCCAGCAGTCCCCAGGCCGCAGAAGGCTACACCTTC.

The chain links TRBV6-1 to TRBJ2-7; a weak D match, TRBD2 (6 bases). Looked up from germline, CDR1 is MNHNS and CDR2 is SASEGT. V lost 3 bases, J lost 3 bases, and 12 bases lay in between. This CDR3 spans 14 amino acids. In DNA form, the CDR3 reads TGTGCCAGCAGTGAGCGCGGGGAGCTCTACGAGCAGTACTTC. Translated, it gives CASSERGELYEQYF.

This sequence joins TRBV6-5 and TRBJ2-1, with D possibly being TRBD2 (5 bases). Trimming removed 0 bases at V and 6 bases at J, with 12 bases between. The CDR3 is made up of 15 amino acids. Germline V gives CDR1 MNHEY, CDR2 SVGAGI. CDR3 sequence (DNA): TGTGCCAGCAGTTACTCGAGGGTAAGCGGCAATGAGCAGTTCTTC. This sequence encodes CASSYSRVSGNEQFF.

This clone occurred once. The chain carries TRBV16 and TRBJ1-1; D not resolved. This CDR3 spans 13 amino acids. CDR1 KGHSY and CDR2 FQNENV come from the germline V gene. V was pared by 4 bases and J by 4 bases, with 10 bases between. The CDR3 here is CASSRMTSTEAFF. The CDR3 DNA sequence: TGTGCCAGCAGCCGAATGACAAGCACTGAAGCTTTCTTT.

This clone was detected once. V is TRBV6-1 and J is TRBJ1-2, with 9 bases matching TRBD1. The CDR3 runs 14 residues. Germline CDR1 and CDR2: MNHNS and SASEGT. V dropped 7 bases and J dropped 2; count of bases not matched to a gene: 5. CDR3 DNA sequence: TGTGCCAGCACCTGGGACAGGGCCAACTATGGCTACACCTTC. Translated: CASTWDRANYGYTF.

The V gene is TRBV14, the J gene TRBJ1-6; TRBD1 is a possible D gene (5 bases). CDR3 length: 13 amino acids. V lost 8 bases to trimming and J lost 10 bases, with 15 bases between them. Germline loops: CDR1 SGHDN, CDR2 FVKESK. CDR3: CASGRAGSSPLHF. The CDR3 region has the DNA TGTGCCAGCGGTCGCGCAGGGTCGTCACCCCTCCACTTT.

The chain is built from TRBV5-1 and TRBJ2-7; a possible D gene is TRBD1 (5 bases). The CDR3 has 15 amino acids. CDR1 SGHRS and CDR2 YFSETQ come from the germline V gene. V lost 4 bases to trimming and J lost 5 bases, with 19 bases between them. The CDR3 sequence: CASSRALGGANEQYF. The CDR3 coding sequence is TGCGCCAGCAGCCGGGCTCTTGGTGGGGCAAACGAGCAGTACTTC. Full variable domain (missing parts from reference TRBV5-1 and TRBJ2-7): KAGVTQTPRYLIKTRGQQVTLSCSPISGHRSVSWYQQTPGQGLQFLFEYFSETQRNKGNFPGRFSGRQFSNSRSEMNVSTLELGDSALYLCASSRALGGANEQYFGPGTRLTVT.

The chain joins TRBV21-1 to TRBJ2-2; the D call TRBD1 from the table was never checked on the DNA. TRBV21-1 is designated a pseudogene. This CDR3 region has 16 residues. This CDR3 reads CASSNKGDMNTGELFF. As DNA, the CDR3 is TGTGCCAGCAGCAACAAGGGGGACATGAACACCGGGGAGCTGTTTTTT.

The chain recombines TRBV19 with TRBJ1-5; TRBD1 matches at 9 bases. CDR1 and CDR2 (germline): LNHDA, SQIVND (reference sequence). With 9 bases clipped from V and 7 bases from J, the junction kept 7 bases outside the gene matches. The CDR3 runs 13 residues. CDR3 DNA: TGTGCCAGCTGGGACAGGGTTGGGCAGCCCCAGCATTTT. Protein product: CASWDRVGQPQHF.

This chain uses TRBV5-4 with TRBJ2-7; the D gene is possibly TRBD1 (7 bases). Looked up from germline, CDR1 is SGHNT and CDR2 is YYREEE (reference sequence). Trimming cost V 0 bases and J 6 bases, with 13 bases left between them. The length of the CDR3 is 14 residues. CDR3 protein: CASSLAHRGGEQYF. Here the CDR3 DNA reads TGTGCCAGCAGCTTGGCGCACAGGGGAGGCGAGCAGTACTTC.

The chain is built from TRBV28 and TRBJ2-7; TRBD2 might be the D (5 bases). Germline V gene lookup returns CDR1 MDHEN and CDR2 SYDVKM. Between the trimmed V and J ends, which lost 4 bases and 0 bases, there was a span of 10 bases. The CDR3 contains 14 residues. The chain's CDR3 is CASSSDGVSYEQYF. DNA of the CDR3: TGTGCCAGCAGTTCCGACGGGGTCTCCTACGAGCAGTACTTC.

This rearrangement joins TRBV5-1 to TRBJ1-2; a possible D gene is TRBD1 (5 bases). The CDR3 runs to 15 residues. CDR1 SGHRS and CDR2 YFSETQ come from the germline V gene. Trimming left V 1 base short and J 0 bases short, with 10 bases between. The CDR3 bases are TGCGCCAGCAGCTTGAATCAGGGTTCTAACTATGGCTACACCTTC. This encodes CASSLNQGSNYGYTF.

The chain couples TRBV11-2 to TRBJ2-3; 8 bases are shared with TRBD2. The CDR3 length is 18 residues. Trimming at V came to 5 bases and at J to 0 bases, leaving 13 bases not matched to a gene. The V gene's germline CDR1 is SGHAT and CDR2 FQNNGV. CDR3 amino acids: CASSPGLVIAFSTDTQYF. CDR3 DNA sequence: TGTGCCAGCAGCCCGGGACTAGTAATCGCCTTTAGCACAGATACGCAGTATTTT.